This TCR beta chain was profiled in a study of T-cell reconstitution after alpha-beta-depleted transplantation in children. The study, taken as a whole, reports: Surviving thymic progenitors and recipient T cells were the source of high TCRbeta diversity at day 60 in some patients. Reportedly, alpha-beta T cells present about two months post-transplant originated from several hundred expanded clones of graft origin. T-cell counts and diversity at one year post-transplant came mainly from newly produced T cells.

Preparation of the TCRbeta library involved a method that used unique molecular identifiers. TCRdb reprocessed the PCR reads via MiXCR and lists one record per CDR3 protein. This sample has 250,000 to 300,000 distinct CDR3 sequences, with over 9.5% found just once. J lost 3 bases, V lost 3 bases, and 3 bases had no gene match. Germline loops: CDR1 SQVTM, CDR2 ANQGSEA. There are 13 residues in the CDR3. In its sample, this clonotype was seen many times. Its target is unknown. This clonotype was sampled from a boy in the first two years of life with acute myeloid leukemia, due to receive a stem cell transplant. The V gene is TRBV29-1, the J gene TRBJ2-7, with 9 positions matching TRBD1. This sample comprised PBMCs, obtained before TCRalphabeta/CD19-depleted stem cell transplant. Here the CDR3 reads CSVEATGGYEQYF. CDR3 DNA sequence: TGCAGCGTTGAGGCGACAGGGGGCTACGAGCAGTACTTC.